The 21 T cell receptor beta chains in this list originate from one sample, sequenced in a study of cytomegalovirus exposure and HLA in healthy donors. Method: immunoSEQ multiplex PCR; TCRdb's copy keeps in-frame clones and lacks some. The sample records 100,000 to 120,000 clones, around nine tenths being singletons. Sequenced sample: PBMCs. The receptors derive from a woman in her twenties or thirties in good health and CMV-seropositive.

The J gene is TRBJ2-7, the V gene TRBV19, with TRBD2 as a possible D gene (5 bases). Trimming took 5 bases from V and 2 from J, leaving 10 bases between them. The CDR3 runs 13 residues. The V gene's germline CDR1 is LNHDA and CDR2 SQIVND (reference sequence). The CDR3 bases are TGTGCCAGTAGTCACAGCGGAGCCTACGAGCAGTACTTC. Protein: CASSHSGAYEQYF.

This chain connects TRBV5-4 to TRBJ1-2; 7 bases map to TRBD1. Germline trimming cut 0 bases from V and 6 bases from J; bases unmatched to any gene: 20. Germline CDR1 reads SGHNT; CDR2 reads YYREEE (reference sequence). CDR3 length: 19 residues. The CDR3 DNA follows: TGTGCCAGCAGCTTGGATAGTCTGCGTGACAGGGTACGGAGTCATGGCTACACCTTC. Amino acid sequence: CASSLDSLRDRVRSHGYTF.

V usage is TRBV27 and J usage is TRBJ1-1, with D possibly being TRBD1 (6 bases). This CDR3 is built from 13 residues. Germline CDR1 MNHEY, CDR2 SMNVEV (reference sequence). Trimming removed 6 bases from V and 1 base from J, with 9 bases in between. The CDR3 is CASRRGRNTEAFF. The CDR3 DNA follows: TGTGCCAGCAGAAGGGGGAGGAACACTGAAGCTTTCTTT.

In DNA, the CDR3 is TGTGCCAGCAGCTTAGGGACTAGCGGGAGTAAGGGGAACTCCTACGAGCAGTACTTC. Translated: CASSLGTSGSKGNSYEQYF. The chain couples TRBV11-1 to TRBJ2-7; 13 positions match TRBD2. Germline-derived CDR1 and CDR2 are SGHAT and FQDESV (reference sequence). The CDR3 contains 19 residues. V shed 1 base and J 0 bases; nucleotides not matched to a gene: 9. The whole variable domain, filled in from reference TRBV11-1 and TRBJ2-7, reads EAEVAQSPRYKITEKSQAVAFWCDPISGHATLYWYRQILGQGPELLVQFQDESVVDDSQLPKDRFSAERLKGVDSTLKIQPAELGDSAMYLCASSLGTSGSKGNSYEQYFGPGTRLTVT.

The genes are TRBV28 and TRBJ1-5; no definite D call. This CDR3 is built from 13 residues. Germline V gene sequence: CDR1 MDHEN, CDR2 SYDVKM. V lost 4 bases and J 5 bases, leaving 9 bases between the germline ends. CDR3 bases: TGTGCCAGCAGTTACACAGTCGATCAGCCCCAGCATTTT. Protein product: CASSYTVDQPQHF.

V and J are TRBV9 and TRBJ2-2, with TRBD2 matching 9 bases. The CDR3 totals 20 residues. V gave up 0 bases and J gave up 7 bases; unmatched junction bases: 19. The germline V gene has CDR1 SGDLS and CDR2 YYNGEE. The CDR3 region is CASSVAAYEGLASKGGELFF. The CDR3 DNA reads TGTGCCAGCAGCGTAGCAGCATATGAAGGACTAGCGTCAAAAGGCGGGGAGCTGTTTTTT.

This chain links TRBV7-6 with TRBJ2-3; tentatively, D is TRBD2 (5 bases). Deletions cut 8 bases from V and 2 bases from J, with 20 bases between. This CDR3 has 16 residues. Germline-derived CDR1 and CDR2 are SGHVS and FNYEAQ. In nucleotides, the CDR3 is TGTGCCAGCGGAATAGGTGGCAGCGGACTCACAGATACGCAGTATTTT. Amino acid sequence: CASGIGGSGLTDTQYF.

CDR3 residues: CASSYQGGETQYF. The DNA for the CDR3 is TGCGCCAGCAGCTACCAGGGGGGAGAGACCCAGTACTTC. The chain is built from TRBV5-1 and TRBJ2-5; tentatively, D is TRBD1 (7 bases). There are 13 residues in the CDR3. Germline CDR1 and CDR2: SGHRS and YFSETQ. V dropped 3 bases and J dropped 4 bases, with 10 bases sitting between them.

The chain joins TRBV27 to TRBJ2-3; weak D call: TRBD2 (6 bases). Germline V gene data show CDR1 as MNHEY and CDR2 as SMNVEV (reference sequence). Trimming shortened V by 6 bases and J by 1 base, and 17 bases separated the two germline ends. CDR3 length equals 16 residues. CDR3 DNA: TGTGCCAGCAGCTTACGGGGTTGGGAGGGCACAGATACGCAGTATTTT. Encoded protein: CASSLRGWEGTDTQYF.

This chain joins TRBV5-5 and TRBJ1-2; unclear D gene. The CDR3 consists of 15 residues. Per the germline V gene, CDR1 is SGHKS and CDR2 is YYEKEE (reference sequence). V was clipped by 4 bases and J by 0 bases, with 13 bases between them. As DNA, the CDR3 is TGTGCCAGCAGCCCCTCCCCGGGAGCTAACTATGGCTACACCTTC. It encodes CASSPSPGANYGYTF.

The chain links TRBV7-2 to TRBJ2-2; D is unresolved. The CDR3 is 15 amino acids. Trimming stripped 2 bases from V and 4 bases from J, with 11 bases between. Germline lookup yields CDR1 SGHTA and CDR2 FQGNSA. CDR3 in amino acids: CASSLSPRSTGELFF. CDR3 nucleotides: TGTGCCAGCAGCTTATCCCCTAGAAGCACCGGGGAGCTGTTTTTT.

The chain has TRBV27 and TRBJ1-2, with D possibly TRBD1 on 6 matching bases. This CDR3 is built from 15 residues. With 5 bases removed from V and 11 bases from J, the gap between germline ends came to 24 bases. CDR1 is MNHEY, CDR2 SMNVEV, per germline (reference sequence). CDR3 sequence (DNA): TGTGCCAGCAGTAGGGTCAGCGGGGACACCGGATGGTACACCTTC. Protein: CASSRVSGDTGWYTF.

This clone occurred once. The chain employs TRBV5-8 and TRBJ2-1; 8 positions agree with TRBD1. This CDR3 comprises 15 residues. Germline assignment: CDR1 SGHTS and CDR2 YDEGEE. Losses at the gene ends were 2 bases for V and 10 bases for J; bases not matched to a gene: 11. CDR3 nucleotides: TGTGCCAGCAGCTTTCAGGGGGCCCTGAGAGTGGAGCAGTTCTTC. Protein sequence: CASSFQGALRVEQFF.

The J gene is TRBJ1-2, the V gene TRBV9; D is perhaps TRBD1 (6 bases). This CDR3 region has 15 residues. V was shortened by 4 bases and J by 8 bases, with 21 bases between the two germline ends. CDR1 SGDLS and CDR2 YYNGEE come from the germline V gene. The CDR3 loop is CASSSRDKGLGGYTF. CDR3 nucleotides: TGTGCCAGCAGCAGCCGGGACAAGGGGCTGGGAGGCTACACCTTC.

This chain connects TRBV27 to TRBJ1-5; tentatively, D is TRBD1 (5 bases). Germline CDR1 reads MNHEY; CDR2 reads SMNVEV (reference sequence). There are 15 residues in the CDR3. Trimming took 4 bases from V and 2 from J, leaving 12 bases between them. The CDR3, as DNA: TGTGCCAGCAGTTCCCTCCCGACAGGCAATCAGCCCCAGCATTTT. Encoded protein: CASSSLPTGNQPQHF.

V is TRBV13 and J is TRBJ2-7; the D gene is possibly TRBD2 (5 bases). CDR3 length equals 14 residues. Germline CDR1 reads PRHDT; CDR2 reads FYEKMQ (reference sequence). The ends were cut back, 4 bases at V and 2 bases at J, with 12 bases in the middle. CDR3 protein: CASSSSPGTYEQYF. The CDR3 DNA is TGTGCCAGCAGCTCTAGCCCGGGAACCTACGAGCAGTACTTC.

This clone has only one observation. This chain links TRBV6-6 with TRBJ2-4; TRBD2 agrees at 7 bases. The V and J ends lost 6 bases and 0 bases, in that order; junction bases with no gene match: 5. Germline V gives CDR1 MNHNY, CDR2 SVGAGI (reference sequence). This CDR3 has 15 residues. The CDR3 DNA sequence: TGTGCCAGCAGCAAAAGCGGGGTAGCCAAAAACATTCAGTACTTC. It encodes CASSKSGVAKNIQYF.

The chain carries TRBV29-1 and TRBJ2-1; no firm D call. Germline-derived CDR1 and CDR2 are SQVTM and ANQGSEA. The CDR3 totals 14 residues. V gave up 1 base and J gave up 2 bases, with 9 bases separating them. CDR3 residues: CSVEGVVTYNEQFF. CDR3 sequence (DNA): TGCAGCGTTGAAGGCGTCGTCACCTACAATGAGCAGTTCTTC.

V usage is TRBV7-2 and J usage is TRBJ2-1; weak D call: TRBD1 (5 bases). Looked up from germline, CDR1 is SGHTA and CDR2 is FQGNSA. The V and J ends lost 1 base and 12 bases respectively, with 10 bases between them. This CDR3 has 12 amino acids. CDR3 region: CASSLGRQRQFF. CDR3 in DNA: TGTGCCAGCAGCTTAGGTCGACAGAGGCAGTTCTTC.

The rearrangement links TRBV29-1 to TRBJ1-1; no firm D call. CDR3 size: 17 residues. Per germline, CDR1 SQVTM and CDR2 ANQGSEA. V lost 4 bases and J lost 2, with 23 bases in between. CDR3 in amino acids: CSVGNYNRPRLNTEAFF. For the CDR3, the DNA is TGCAGCGTTGGGAACTATAATCGCCCGCGTCTTAACACTGAAGCTTTCTTT. The variable domain in full, with the rest retrieved from reference TRBV29-1 and TRBJ1-1, is SAVISQKPSRDICQRGTSLTIQCQVDSQVTMMFWYRQQPGQSLTLIATANQGSEATYESGFVIDKFPISRPNLTFSTLTVSNMSPEDSSIYLCSVGNYNRPRLNTEAFFGQGTRLTVV.

The genes are TRBV30 and TRBJ2-3; D may be TRBD1 (5 bases). This CDR3 has 12 amino acids. V was cut by 3 bases and J by 4 bases, with 8 bases left in between. Germline V CDR1 and CDR2: GTSNPN, SVGIG (reference sequence). CDR3 sequence reads: CAWRSGSDTQYF. The CDR3 DNA is TGTGCCTGGAGATCAGGGTCAGATACGCAGTATTTT.